This T cell receptor beta chain was sequenced during a study of blood T cell repertoires in COVID-19 (dated by TCRdb to the early 2020s). At the level of the whole study: Collaborator samples came from the United States, Italy and Spain and covered acute and convalescent phases of COVID-19. The prospective study material was composed of cDNA or gDNA derived from T cells, B-cell-depleted T cells, or PBMCs. Subjects who had been exposed to COVID-19, were actively infected with it, or had recovered from it provided the deeply sampled blood TCRbeta repertoires that made up the dataset. The repertoires were made available in a free public database intended to serve as a resource for research on the immune response to SARS-CoV-2. The samples were drawn from two sources: the first 160 participants of the ongoing ImmuneRACE study, and over 1,000 subjects contributed by 6 global collaborators. Sample metadata almost always included a de-identified subject ID, COVID-19 status, age in years and sex. Where available, HLA class I and class II types were taken from metadata supplied by the sample provider and were not determined by assay-based typing. Results and caveats for the whole study, not just this receptor: How much clinical and demographic metadata was included differed by source and by participant, and the metadata was provided uncurated.

Collaborating institutions collected whole blood in K2EDTA tubes following their own protocols. Collaborator samples were shipped for TCRbeta analysis as frozen whole blood, isolated PBMCs, or DNA extracted from either sample type. TCRbeta CDR3 regions were amplified from genomic DNA using the immunoSEQ Assay, a bias-controlled multiplex PCR. The authors' analysis ran thus. The number of nucleated cells in each sample was estimated from the amplification of reference gene primers within the assay. To quantify the absolute abundance of each unique TCRbeta CDR3 rearrangement, sequence reads were collapsed and filtered. Productive Simpson clonality was computed per sample as the square root of Simpson's diversity index over productive rearrangements. TCRdb took this table from immuneACCESS and kept in-frame rearrangements with V and J called. Such tables lack part of the clones; where checked against another copy, unresolved V genes explain under half of the gap, and the rest is unexplained. V and J calls and clone size are copied from that table; D and trimming were computed from the DNA. The sample data list 140,000 to 150,000 clones, and over 65% of these were observed just once. The ten largest clones take up 16% of the sample.

Of note for this clone: The specificity of this receptor is unknown. Base quality data are lacking; no much larger clone is found one base away.

V gives up 0 bases and J gives up 6 bases, and the segment between their germline ends measures 18 bases. From the cysteine through the valine, the CDR3 covers 16 amino acids. Just the 48-base CDR3 DNA is kept, in frame starting at base 1. CDR1 MRHNA and CDR2 SNTAGT were looked up in the germline V gene. The sequence was obtained from a man aged 50 or older with acute or convalescent COVID-19. Recombination linked TRBV6-4 to TRBJ2-7; the D gene is unclear. Sequencing was done on a sample of peripheral blood. The base sequence is TGTGCCAGCAGTGACTCCTCTGGCGATAGCCACGTCGAGCAGTACGTC. It translates as CASSDSSGDSHVEQYV.